This record covers a single T cell receptor (beta chain). In this sample, this clonotype turned up many times. The clone's antigen remains unknown. Base qualities are not at hand, and no much larger clone is one base apart. The sample comes from a study of T-cell reconstitution after alpha-beta-depleted transplantation in children listed by TCRdb under 2016. For context, the study as a whole: The study quantitatively tracked T-cell immune reconstitution after TCRalphabeta/CD19-depleted allogeneic hematopoietic cell transplantation in children using TCR repertoire profiling.

Inclusive of the bounding cysteine and phenylalanine, the CDR3 is 13 residues long. Just CDR3 DNA is preserved here, 39 bases in frame from base 1. Trimming costs V 4 bases and J 0 bases, and their ends lie 7 bases apart. The library was made by PCR. The run used an Illumina HiSeq 2500. Molecular barcoding was employed in the preparation of TCR libraries, with unique molecular identifiers being used to normalize TCRbeta repertoire quantification. TCRdb applied fastp at Q25 and MiXCR to the public reads, then kept only in-frame beta chains. Each CDR3 protein appears once, grouped with its most common genes and DNA. This sample has about 480,000 distinct CDR3 sequences in its table, and around 12% of those were observed once. The ten biggest clones cover about 5.6% of the sample.

The receptor was isolated from a human donor who donated a stem cell graft to a child with combined immunodeficiency. The starting material was PBMCs from the stem cell graft donor, obtained from the stem cell graft. The chain uses TRBV12-3 or TRBV12-4 and TRBJ2-7, and perhaps TRBD1 as D gene, on 6 matching bases. The CDR3 protein sequence reads: CASSWDISYEQYF. The DNA sequence is given as TGTGCCAGCAGTTGGGACATCTCCTACGAGCAGTACTTC.